Described below is a single T cell receptor beta chain sequence and its context. With 2 bases removed from V and 0 bases from J, the gap between germline ends came to 10 bases. The CDR3 runs 15 residues. Germline values: CDR1 KGHSH, CDR2 LQKENI. The record originates from a study of cytomegalovirus exposure and HLA in healthy donors. Study information: The study placed roughly four fifths of its approximately 400 genotyped donors in the Caucasian-associated ancestry cluster.

PCR amplification relied on 60 Vbeta primers (plus 13 Jbeta primers). Measured with immunoSEQ multiplex PCR; TCRdb has only the in-frame clones, and not every one. This sample has 95,000 to 150,000 clones, with around 78% found just once. The genes are TRBV18 and TRBJ1-1; D perhaps matches TRBD1 (5 bases). This receptor was taken from a woman aged 40-49 years in good health and CMV-seronegative. The source material was PBMCs. CDR3 protein: CASSPGADMNTEAFF. Written as DNA, the CDR3 is TGTGCCAGCTCACCAGGGGCCGACATGAACACTGAAGCTTTCTTT.